This T cell receptor beta chain originates from a study of blood T cell repertoires in COVID-19. Study as a whole: Some COVID-19 samples were acute and others convalescent; all came from the United States, Italy and Spain. T cells, B-cell-depleted T cells, or PBMCs supplied cDNA or gDNA.

This clone turned up a few times. V was clipped by 8 bases and J by 7 bases, with 8 bases between them. The germline CDR1 and CDR2 sequences are KGHSH and LQKENI. CDR3 size: 11 residues. Profiling relied on immunoSEQ multiplex PCR, and the TCRdb table lists in-frame clones only, not all of them. The sample carries a few hundred thousand clones, under 90% recorded once. This sequence originates from a woman of 80 years or more with acute or convalescent COVID-19. Sequenced material: peripheral blood. This rearrangement joins TRBV18 to TRBJ1-4; TRBD1 might be the D (6 bases). The CDR3 sequence: CASQGSEKLFF. In nucleotides, the CDR3 is TGTGCCAGCCAGGGGTCTGAAAAACTGTTTTTT.